This T cell receptor beta chain stems from a study of blood T cells in healthy people across ages. This clonotype has only a few counts. Combining a sample-barcoded 5' primer with a J-beta primer mix, a second PCR ran for roughly 7 to 12 cycles. Using its own MiXCR run on the 5' RACE reads, TCRdb lists one record per CDR3 protein. Here the sample spans around 800,000 distinct CDR3 sequences, 40% to 50% being singletons. CDR3 length: 15 residues. Trimming stripped 5 bases from V and 0 bases from J, with 8 bases between. Per germline, CDR1 SGHTA and CDR2 FQGNSA. This TCR came from a man aged 60-69 years in good health. V is TRBV7-2 and J is TRBJ2-6; D is unclear. What was sequenced was blood. The CDR3, as DNA: TGTGCCAGCAGCAAAATAAGCTCTGGGGCCAACGTCCTGACTTTC. Translated: CASSKISSGANVLTF. Using reference TRBV7-2 and TRBJ2-6 for the parts outside the CDR3, the full variable domain is GAGVSQSPSNKVTEKGKDVELRCDPISGHTALYWYRQSLGQGLEFLIYFQGNSAPDKSGLPSDRFSAERTGGSVSTLTIQRTQQEDSAVYLCASSKISSGANVLTFGAGSRLTVL.